The 31 T cell receptor beta chains in this list originate from one sample, sequenced in a study of T cells after yellow fever vaccination. Using its own MiXCR run on the 5' RACE reads, TCRdb lists one record per CDR3 protein. The repertoire holds approximately 110,000 distinct CDR3 sequences, with nearly 7.5% as singletons. The sequenced sample was CD4+ T cells sorted from PBMCs, obtained around 10 days after the first yellow fever vaccination. The source is a man younger than 35 who received the YFV17D yellow fever vaccine.

This clonotype has at least ten counts. The chain carries TRBV20-1 and TRBJ2-7, with 11 bases that match TRBD1. The germline gives CDR1 DFQATT, CDR2 SNEGSKA (reference sequence). The CDR3 has 14 amino acids. V was pared by 4 bases and J by 4 bases, with 6 bases of the junction left unmatched. This chain's CDR3 is CSATTGTGGYEQYV. Written as DNA, the CDR3 is TGCAGTGCTACTACCGGGACAGGGGGATACGAGCAGTACGTC.

The V and J genes are TRBV4-2 and TRBJ2-1, with a possible D match to TRBD2 (5 bases). CDR3 length equals 16 residues. V was clipped by 4 bases and J by 2 bases, with 15 bases between them. CDR1 LGHNA and CDR2 YNFKEQ come from the germline V gene. Written as DNA, the CDR3 is TGTGCCAGCAGCCCCGGACTTCTCTTCACCTACAATGAGCAGTTCTTC. Translation: CASSPGLLFTYNEQFF.

This clonotype was counted many times. The CDR3 bases are TGCGCCAGCAGCCAGCCGAGGGGTACTGATACGCAGTATTTT. Translation: CASSQPRGTDTQYF. V and J are TRBV4-1 and TRBJ2-3, with D possibly called TRBD1 or TRBD2 (5 bases each). The CDR3 has 14 residues. Germline V gene sequence: CDR1 MGHRA, CDR2 YSYEKL. Trimming left V 3 bases short and J 6 bases short, with 13 bases between.

This chain links TRBV29-1 with TRBJ2-3; TRBD1 or TRBD2 may be the D gene (5 bases each). V shed 0 bases and J shed 9 bases, with 13 bases lying between them. Germline loops: CDR1 SQVTM, CDR2 ANQGSEA. The CDR3 covers 13 residues. CDR3 nucleotides: TGCAGCGTTGAAGAAATAGAGAGGGACACGCAGTATTTT. This codes for CSVEEIERDTQYF.

This clonotype was seen at least ten times. The rearrangement joins TRBV9 to TRBJ2-2, with D possibly TRBD2 on 5 matching bases. The ends were cut back, 6 bases at V and 1 base at J, with 7 bases in the middle. Per germline, CDR1 SGDLS and CDR2 YYNGEE. The CDR3 is 13 residues long. In DNA form, the CDR3 reads TGTGCCAGCACCCGGGAGAACACCGGGGAGCTGTTTTTT. It translates to CASTRENTGELFF.

This clonotype was seen ten or more times. CDR3 nucleotides: TGTGCCAGCAGCCCAGATCCGGGGTACAATGAGCAGTTCTTC. Translation gives CASSPDPGYNEQFF. This chain connects TRBV7-3 to TRBJ2-1, with D tentatively TRBD2 (5 bases). V gave up 5 bases and J gave up 4 bases, with 12 bases separating them. The CDR3 is 14 amino acids. Germline V lookup: CDR1 SGHTA, CDR2 FQGTGA.

V gene TRBV5-1 combines with J gene TRBJ2-3; 10 nucleotides match TRBD2. The V and J ends lost 7 bases and 4 bases, in that order; junction bases with no gene match: 12. This CDR3 is 16 amino acids long. CDR1 SGHRS and CDR2 YFSETQ come from the germline V gene. The CDR3 DNA follows: TGCGCCAGCCGCCAGAGGAGCGGGGGGGCGGCAGATACGCAGTATTTT. It encodes CASRQRSGGAADTQYF.

This clonotype has a count of ten or more. The rearrangement joins TRBV5-1 to TRBJ2-2, with D perhaps TRBD1 (5 bases). The germline V gene has CDR1 SGHRS and CDR2 YFSETQ. This CDR3 is built from 15 residues. V was pared by 1 base and J by 6 bases, with 13 bases between. In DNA form, the CDR3 reads TGCGCCAGCAGCTTGTTCCAGGGAAGGGCCGGGGAGCTGTTTTTT. Its translation: CASSLFQGRAGELFF.

This chain connects TRBV19 to TRBJ2-7; 7 bases map to TRBD1. V lost 4 bases to trimming and J lost 3 bases; unmatched junction nucleotides: 6. Per the germline V gene, CDR1 is LNHDA and CDR2 is SQIVND (reference sequence). The CDR3 contains 14 residues. The CDR3 DNA reads TGTGCCAGTAGTACCGACAGGGTAGGCTACGAGCAGTACTTC. It yields the protein CASSTDRVGYEQYF.

This clonotype has a count of ten or more. The rearrangement uses TRBV5-1 and TRBJ2-5; the D gene is possibly TRBD1 (5 bases). In germline, CDR1 is SGHRS, CDR2 YFSETQ. Trimming pared 5 bases from V and 1 base from J, leaving 15 bases between. The CDR3 runs to 15 residues. The CDR3 nucleotides read TGCGCCAGCAGTTTCTCAGATGGGGCCCAAGAGACCCAGTACTTC. The encoded protein is CASSFSDGAQETQYF. Looking up the rest from reference TRBV5-1 and TRBJ2-5 gives the full variable domain: KAGVTQTPRYLIKTRGQQVTLSCSPISGHRSVSWYQQTPGQGLQFLFEYFSETQRNKGNFPGRFSGRQFSNSRSEMNVSTLELGDSALYLCASSFSDGAQETQYFGPGTRLLVL.

This clonotype was found many times. The gene calls are TRBV3-1 and TRBJ2-3; 9 bases match TRBD2. Germline V CDR1 and CDR2: LGHDT, YNNKEL (reference sequence). V was clipped by 6 bases and J by 2 bases; unmatched bases: 3. This CDR3 has 14 amino acids. The CDR3 region is CASRPSGDTDTQYF. The CDR3 DNA follows: TGTGCCAGCAGGCCTAGCGGGGACACAGATACGCAGTATTTT.

This clonotype appeared many times. This chain joins TRBV7-2 and TRBJ2-5; D is tentatively TRBD1 or TRBD2 (5 bases each). Germline V CDR1 and CDR2: SGHTA, FQGNSA. Trimming removed 4 bases from V and 1 base from J, with 10 bases in between. This CDR3 is built from 14 residues. CDR3 sequence (DNA): TGTGCCAGCAGCTCGGCCGGGACCCAAGAGACCCAGTACTTC. It yields the protein CASSSAGTQETQYF.

This clonotype was found many times. The chain employs TRBV18 and TRBJ2-2; TRBD1 matches 7 bases. Germline lookup yields CDR1 KGHSH and CDR2 LQKENI. This CDR3 region has 18 residues. Trimming cost V 4 bases and J 2 bases; bases outside gene matches: 13. As DNA, the CDR3 is TGTGCCAGCTCACTCAACCGCCAAGACAGGGTAAACACCGGGGAGCTGTTTTTT. This translates into CASSLNRQDRVNTGELFF.

This clonotype was observed a handful of times. This chain uses TRBV25-1 with TRBJ2-6, with D unresolved. V lost 2 bases and J lost 0, with 17 bases in between. This CDR3 is 19 amino acids long. Germline V lookup: CDR1 MGHDK, CDR2 SYGVNS. CDR3 sequence reads: CASSETTKWTHSGANVLTF. Written as DNA, the CDR3 is TGTGCCAGCAGTGAAACCACTAAATGGACGCACTCTGGGGCCAACGTCCTGACTTTC.

This clonotype was counted ten times or more. This CDR3 is CATSDPTLSNEQFF. In nucleotides, the CDR3 is TGTGCCACCAGTGATCCAACTCTAAGCAATGAGCAGTTCTTC. The V and J genes are TRBV24-1 and TRBJ2-1; D is unclear. CDR1 KGHDR and CDR2 SFDVKD come from the germline V gene. The CDR3 contains 14 residues. Trimming cost V 3 bases and J 6 bases, with 11 bases left between them.

Regarding this clonotype: This sequence may be a read error, since a much larger clone differs from it by one base. The chain employs TRBV11-2 and TRBJ1-2, with TRBD1 as a possible D gene (5 bases). Germline CDR1 SGHAT, CDR2 FQNNGV. The CDR3 contains 15 residues. V lost 5 bases and J 8 bases, leaving 21 bases between the germline ends. This CDR3 reads CASSDLSGRNRGYTF. CDR3 coding DNA: TGTGCCAGCAGCGACCTTTCAGGGAGGAATCGCGGCTACACCTTC.

In this sample, this clonotype turned up many times. The gene calls are TRBV21-1 and TRBJ2-7; TRBD1 is the table's D call, not checked against the DNA. TRBV21-1 is recorded as a pseudogene. The CDR3 contains 14 residues. DNA of the CDR3: TGTGCCAGCAGCAAAGAGGGCAGGGGCTACGAGCAGTACTTC. This encodes CASSKEGRGYEQYF.

This clonotype was observed at least ten times. The chain has TRBV18 and TRBJ1-1, with 7 bases fitting TRBD1. Germline V gene data show CDR1 as KGHSH and CDR2 as LQKENI. The junction had 6 bases not matched to a gene; V was cut back by 6 bases and J by 2 bases. The length of the CDR3 is 14 residues. The CDR3 here is CASSRWDRNTEAFF. The CDR3 coding sequence is TGTGCCAGCTCGAGATGGGACAGAAACACTGAAGCTTTCTTT.

This clonotype was detected ten times or more. The gene calls are TRBV4-1 and TRBJ1-4; D ambiguous. The CDR3 length is 15 residues. The V gene lost 0 bases and the J gene lost 6 bases, with 11 bases spanning the gap. Germline loops: CDR1 MGHRA, CDR2 YSYEKL. The CDR3 nucleotides read TGCGCCAGCAGCCAAGACTGGACTTTTCATGAAAAACTGTTTTTT. It is translated as CASSQDWTFHEKLFF.

This clonotype has ten or more counts. The genes are TRBV6-5 and TRBJ1-2, with 8 positions matching TRBD1. The CDR3 spans 15 residues. Per the germline V gene, CDR1 is MNHEY and CDR2 is SVGAGI. The junction had 2 bases not matched to a gene; V was cut back by 0 bases and J by 2 bases. The CDR3 DNA reads TGTGCCAGCAGTTACTCAACAGGGGGAAACTATGGCTACACCTTC. The encoded protein is CASSYSTGGNYGYTF.

The table lists this clonotype with many counts. This chain uses TRBV5-1 with TRBJ2-3; D is possibly TRBD1 (5 bases). The CDR3 sequence is 14 residues long. Trimming left V 0 bases short and J 6 bases short, with 11 bases between. The germline CDR1 and CDR2 sequences are SGHRS and YFSETQ. The CDR3 DNA reads as TGCGCCAGCAGCTTGGAAGGGGCAGGCGATACGCAGTATTTT. This gives the protein CASSLEGAGDTQYF.

This clonotype has a count of ten or more. The chain combines TRBV6-1 with TRBJ2-1; TRBD2 matches 12 bases. This CDR3 is built from 15 residues. J was trimmed by 6 bases and V by 2 bases; bases with no gene match: 2. Germline V gene lookup returns CDR1 MNHNS and CDR2 SASEGT. The chain's CDR3 is CASSELAGGLNEQFF. CDR3 bases: TGTGCCAGCAGTGAACTAGCGGGGGGGCTCAATGAGCAGTTCTTC.

The sample holds many counts of this clonotype. The V gene is TRBV5-1, the J gene TRBJ2-3; D could derive from TRBD1 or TRBD2 (5 bases each). The germline gives CDR1 SGHRS, CDR2 YFSETQ. The CDR3 length is 14 residues. Between the trimmed V and J ends, which lost 3 bases and 8 bases, there was a span of 16 bases. This CDR3 is CASSSGTRALTQYF. CDR3 sequence (DNA): TGCGCCAGCAGCTCCGGGACCCGTGCTCTTACGCAGTATTTT.

This clonotype was found a few times. The rearrangement joins TRBV5-5 to TRBJ1-4; D ambiguous. With 1 base removed from V and 0 bases from J, the gap between germline ends came to 10 bases. The length of the CDR3 is 16 residues. The V gene's germline CDR1 is SGHKS and CDR2 YYEKEE (reference sequence). The CDR3 region is CASSLYGGATNEKLFF. The CDR3 region has the DNA TGTGCCAGCAGCTTGTACGGCGGGGCAACTAATGAAAAACTGTTTTTT. Full variable domain (remainder filled in from reference TRBV5-5 and TRBJ1-4): DAGVTQSPTHLIKTRGQQVTLRCSPISGHKSVSWYQQVLGQGPQFIFQYYEKEERGRGNFPDRFSARQFPNYSSELNVNALLLGDSALYLCASSLYGGATNEKLFFGSGTQLSVL.

This clonotype was observed many times. V usage is TRBV4-1 and J usage is TRBJ2-7, with 10 bases that match TRBD1. The V gene's germline CDR1 is MGHRA and CDR2 YSYEKL. Trimming cost V 3 bases and J 4 bases; bases outside gene matches: 3. CDR3 length equals 14 residues. CDR3 amino acids: CASSQGTGDYEQYF. The CDR3 coding sequence is TGCGCCAGCAGCCAGGGGACAGGGGATTACGAGCAGTACTTC.

In its sample, this clonotype was seen many times. This chain uses TRBV20-1 with TRBJ2-5; possibly TRBD2 for D (6 bases). CDR1 and CDR2 (germline): DFQATT, SNEGSKA (reference sequence). V lost 5 bases and J 1 base, leaving 14 bases between the germline ends. The CDR3 runs 14 residues. CDR3 DNA sequence: TGCAGTGCTCCTGTGGGGGGACTCCAAGAGACCCAGTACTTC. This sequence encodes CSAPVGGLQETQYF.

In its sample, this clonotype was seen many times. The chain recombines TRBV5-1 with TRBJ1-4, with D unresolved. Per the germline V gene, CDR1 is SGHRS and CDR2 is YFSETQ. The CDR3 totals 14 residues. The ends were cut back, 3 bases at V and 5 bases at J, with 11 bases in the middle. The CDR3 loop reads CASSSNGPNEKLFF. The CDR3 coding sequence is TGCGCCAGCAGCTCTAACGGACCGAATGAAAAACTGTTTTTT. The full variable domain, rest sourced from reference TRBV5-1 and TRBJ1-4, is KAGVTQTPRYLIKTRGQQVTLSCSPISGHRSVSWYQQTPGQGLQFLFEYFSETQRNKGNFPGRFSGRQFSNSRSEMNVSTLELGDSALYLCASSSNGPNEKLFFGSGTQLSVL.

This clonotype was observed at least ten times. The chain is built from TRBV12-3 or TRBV12-4 and TRBJ2-7; TRBD1 matches at 9 bases. The CDR3 runs to 16 residues. V dropped 6 bases and J dropped 4; count of bases not matched to a gene: 13. The CDR3 nucleotides read TGTGCCAGCAGACCCACAGGGGGCGGCACCCCTTACGAGCAGTACTTC. It is translated as CASRPTGGGTPYEQYF.

This clonotype was counted at least ten times. The gene calls are TRBV2 and TRBJ2-3; D call uncertain. The V gene lost 5 bases and the J gene lost 0 bases, with 15 bases spanning the gap. Germline CDR1 SNHLY, CDR2 FYNNEI. The CDR3 is 16 amino acids. CDR3: CASSSFIPSSTDTQYF. The CDR3 DNA reads TGTGCCAGCAGTTCGTTCATTCCCTCTAGCACAGATACGCAGTATTTT. Together with reference TRBV2 and TRBJ2-3, the CDR3 gives the full variable domain: EPEVTQTPSHQVTQMGQEVILRCVPISNHLYFYWYRQILGQKVEFLVSFYNNEISEKSEIFDDQFSVERPDGSNFTLKIRSTKLEDSAMYFCASSSFIPSSTDTQYFGPGTRLTVL.

This clonotype was counted between two and nine times. The chain uses TRBV20-1 and TRBJ1-4; D not certain. V lost 4 bases, J lost 5 bases, and 11 bases lay in between. The CDR3 contains 13 residues. Germline V gene sequence: CDR1 DFQATT, CDR2 SNEGSKA (reference sequence). The CDR3 nucleotides read TGCAGTGCTAAGCAGGACGGAAATGAAAAACTGTTTTTT. This encodes CSAKQDGNEKLFF.

The chain has TRBV20-1 and TRBJ2-5; the D is unclear. Germline V gives CDR1 DFQATT, CDR2 SNEGSKA (reference sequence). The CDR3 loop spans 11 amino acids. Between the trimmed V and J ends, which lost 6 bases and 5 bases, there was a span of 10 bases. The DNA of the CDR3 is TGCAGTGCGGATCCCCACGAGACCCAGTACTTC. This codes for CSADPHETQYF.